This note documents a single T cell receptor beta chain sequence. What this receptor recognizes is not known. No quality values exist for individual bases; no much larger clone is one base distant. The data originate from a study of beta chain features in type 1 diabetes listed by TCRdb under 2018. For context, the study as a whole: Mean age, gender distribution, total cell number and subset yield did not differ between patients and healthy donors. Whereas all 30 or so donors provided naive and central memory subsets, regulatory and stem cell-like memory subsets were isolated from just 8 patients and roughly 8 healthy donors. A total of around 110,000,000 sorted cells were examined across all samples, and a strong correlation was observed between cell number per subset and RNA yield. In the study, TCRB repertoires of sorted circulating CD4+ T cell subsets from recently diagnosed type 1 diabetes patients were compared with those of matched healthy donors. Here is what the overall study found, with its caveats: PCR might favor shorter templates, but patient and control samples were amplified and corrected together, so any skew would affect both groups equally. At VDJ recombination sites, type 1 diabetes patients had fewer insertions and more deleted nucleotides, which implies abnormalities in thymic rearrangement. The naive, central memory and regulatory TCRB repertoires appeared to resemble one another more closely among patients than among healthy donors. Because the HLA sub-analyses included only small numbers of individuals, any influence of HLA type on TCRB rearrangement was left unresolved. In all four CD4+ subsets, TCRB CDR3 length was moderately but significantly shorter in type 1 diabetes patients. Because cDNA rather than genomic DNA was sequenced, highly expressing activated cells could have been over-represented, although no difference in activation and CD3 levels was found between groups.

V is trimmed back by 1 base and J by 7 bases, and the junction contains 6 bases that no gene match accounts for. There are 14 amino acids in the CDR3, from cysteine to phenylalanine inclusive. Just the 42-base CDR3 DNA is kept, in frame starting at base 1. For CDR1 and CDR2, the germline V gene lists SQVTM and ANQGSEA. A single peripheral blood draw of approximately 110 mL on average was collected from each donor into heparinised tubes. Naive, central memory, regulatory and stem cell-like memory CD4+ T cells were sorted on a BD FACSAria II using a panel including CD45RO, CCR7, CD25, CD127, CD95 and CD27. Every sorted population had a purity above 95%. PBMCs were separated immediately by Lymphoprep density gradient centrifugation and were stained directly, without being cultured. To minimize batch effects, samples were stained and sorted in pairs, one healthy donor with one patient per experiment.

All of the isolated RNA was reverse transcribed with the High Capacity cDNA Reverse Transcription Kit, so expressed TCRB transcripts were sequenced. Deep immunoSEQ sequencing was performed on naive, central memory and regulatory T cell samples, with an average of approximately 4 million total reads per sample. Sorted cells were lysed in RLT buffer and RNA was extracted with DNase-treated RNeasy Micro or Mini kits, depending on cell number. To prevent cross-contamination, each cell subset was processed individually, whereas patient and healthy donor samples were processed jointly. The immunoSEQ multiplex PCR was used to amplify TCRB sequences from cDNA, generating 87-bp fragments that spanned the CDR3 region. Sequencing of the amplicons was done on the Illumina HiSeq platform. As for the authors' bioinformatics: PCR bias was corrected computationally using synthetic template baselines, and reads within Hamming distance 2 were collapsed, with unmergeable singletons discarded. By aligning reads against IMGT, V, D and J genes, CDR3 length, and insertions or deletions at six rearrangement sites were assigned. Within each subset, clonotype counts were normalized to the number of sorted cells before true diversity and Gini coefficients were calculated with the tcR R package. Repertoire sharing was quantified using the overlap coefficient calculated on TCRB nucleotide sequences. As a proxy for the pre-selection repertoire, out-of-frame TCRB sequences from naive cells were analyzed. What TCRdb holds here is the immuneACCESS table cut down to in-frame rearrangements. Part of the clones is not present; checked against another copy, under half of the missing clones reflect an unresolved V gene, and the others are unexplained. V and J calls plus clone size are reproduced from that table; the DNA served to infer D and trimming. The sample yields a few hundred thousand clones; 16% were counted once. The biggest ten clones account for approximately 0.081% of the sample.

This TCR was recovered from a man aged 25 to 40 with type 1 diabetes. This chain is built from TRBV29-1 and TRBJ2-1, with 8 middle bases fitting TRBD1. What was sequenced was naive CD4+ T cells from blood. In light of the paper, this sample's cell subset or site label describes: true naive CD4+ T cells. The sequenced DNA is TGCAGCGTTGAAGGACAGGGGAAAAGAAATGAGCAGTTCTTC. This encodes CSVEGQGKRNEQFF.